This T cell receptor beta chain was sequenced in a study of blood T cell repertoires in COVID-19. Study details: Acute-phase and convalescent COVID-19 samples originated in the United States, Italy and Spain. From T cells, B-cell-depleted T cells, or PBMCs came the material, which was cDNA or gDNA.

This CDR3 has 11 residues. The V gene's germline CDR1 is SGHKS and CDR2 YYEKEE (reference sequence). With 2 bases removed from V and 9 bases from J, the gap between germline ends came to 6 bases. Original processing notes: The authors estimated nucleated cell counts from reference gene primer amplification. Some clones are missing from TCRdb's copy, which holds only in-frame ones; the method was immunoSEQ multiplex PCR. V and J calls and clone size are copied from that table; D and trimming were computed from the DNA. This table has 150,000 to 200,000 clones, around 83% appearing once. What was sequenced was peripheral blood. The chain links TRBV5-5 to TRBJ1-5; D ambiguous. The clonotype comes from a woman older than 75 in a cohort sampled during active or convalescent COVID-19. The CDR3 is CASSFPGPQHF. In DNA, the CDR3 is TGTGCCAGCAGCTTTCCCGGGCCCCAGCATTTT.